The next 18 T cell receptor beta chains were all read from a single sample in a study of blood T cell repertoires in COVID-19. TCRdb's table, derived via immunoSEQ multiplex PCR, lists solely in-frame clones and lacks some. The profile shows 270,000 or so clones, 80% to 95% of them singletons. The sequencing input was PBMCs or T cells enriched from blood (not recorded which). These receptors originate from a man aged 35 to 55 who had been exposed to COVID-19.

This chain uses TRBV28 with TRBJ2-2; no definite D call. There are 16 residues in the CDR3. CDR1 and CDR2 (germline): MDHEN, SYDVKM. Between the trimmed V and J ends, which lost 7 bases and 4 bases, there was a span of 19 bases. CDR3 in amino acids: CASTLRSYSPTGELFF. Here the CDR3 DNA reads TGTGCCAGCACCCTGAGGTCTTACTCGCCCACCGGGGAGCTGTTTTTT.

This chain uses TRBV5-4 with TRBJ1-2, with D perhaps matching TRBD1 (5 bases). Per germline, CDR1 SGHNT and CDR2 YYREEE (reference sequence). The CDR3 length is 14 residues. The V end was cut by 2 bases, the J end by 2 bases, with 10 bases between. The DNA for the CDR3 is TGTGCCAGCAGCTTACCTCAGGGAAACTATGGCTACACCTTC. This sequence encodes CASSLPQGNYGYTF.

The chain uses TRBV7-2 and TRBJ2-2; D is unresolved. Germline loops: CDR1 SGHTA, CDR2 FQGNSA. This CDR3 contains 12 residues. V dropped 5 bases and J dropped 9 bases, with 10 bases sitting between them. CDR3 residues: CASSVYARELFF. The DNA for the CDR3 is TGTGCCAGCAGCGTCTACGCCAGGGAGCTGTTTTTT.

The rearrangement uses TRBV19 and TRBJ1-2; no clear D gene. The germline gives CDR1 LNHDA, CDR2 SQIVND (reference sequence). The V end was cut by 8 bases, the J end by 6 bases, with 7 bases between. The CDR3 loop spans 10 amino acids. The CDR3 nucleotides read TGTGCCAGTTACACGAATGGCTACACCTTC. Its translation is CASYTNGYTF.

V is TRBV5-8 and J is TRBJ2-4; 10 bases line up with TRBD2. The germline CDR1 and CDR2 sequences are SGHTS and YDEGEE. The CDR3 contains 16 residues. V lost 2 bases and J lost 11; bases outside the gene matches: 13. The CDR3 nucleotides are TGTGCCAGCAGCTTTGGTAGCCGGCTAGCGGGAGTTGTTCAGTACTTC. This codes for CASSFGSRLAGVVQYF.

V and J are TRBV7-9 and TRBJ1-2; 7 nucleotides match TRBD1. Germline lookup yields CDR1 SEHNR and CDR2 FQNEAQ (reference sequence). J gave up 4 bases and V 5 bases, and 4 bases lay outside the gene matches. The CDR3 runs to 13 residues. The CDR3 reads CASSRDSSYGYTF. CDR3 coding DNA: TGTGCCAGCAGCCGGGACAGTAGCTATGGCTACACCTTC.

The rearrangement joins TRBV2 to TRBJ2-5; TRBD2 aligns across 7 bases. The germline gives CDR1 SNHLY, CDR2 FYNNEI. The V gene end was trimmed by 4 bases and the J gene end by 1 base; junction bases not matched to a gene: 3. The CDR3 contains 14 residues. This chain's CDR3 is CASSVRTSQETQYF. CDR3 nucleotide sequence: TGTGCCAGCAGTGTCCGGACTAGCCAAGAGACCCAGTACTTC.

V usage is TRBV10-2 and J usage is TRBJ2-2, with 10 bases matching TRBD2. Germline CDR1 WSHSY, CDR2 SAAADI. There are 18 residues in the CDR3. Trimming took 3 bases from V and 0 from J; bases not matched to a gene: 7. The CDR3 loop is CASSEELAGVSNTGELFF. The CDR3 region has the DNA TGCGCCAGCAGTGAAGAGCTAGCGGGAGTCTCGAACACCGGGGAGCTGTTTTTT.

This rearrangement joins TRBV25-1 to TRBJ2-7, with 8 bases identical to TRBD1. CDR1 is MGHDK and CDR2 is SYGVNS in the germline V gene. Trimming removed 6 bases from V and 1 base from J; junction bases left unmatched: 8. CDR3 length equals 15 residues. In DNA, the CDR3 is TGTGCCAGCAGCCGCGGACAGGGCGGATCCTACGAGCAGTACTTC. This translates into CASSRGQGGSYEQYF.

This clone was seen more than once but under ten times. V usage is TRBV1 and J usage is TRBJ2-1; the table assigns TRBD2, which was not confirmed against the DNA. TRBV1 is noted as a pseudogene. The CDR3 is 13 residues long. CDR3 DNA sequence: TGCACCAGCAGCCATCCTAGCGGGAGCAGCCAGTTCTTC. Its translation is CTSSHPSGSSQFF.

This clone was observed once. This rearrangement joins TRBV5-4 to TRBJ2-7; D call uncertain. This CDR3 has 14 amino acids. Germline loops: CDR1 SGHNT, CDR2 YYREEE (reference sequence). V lost 2 bases to trimming and J lost 0 bases, with 9 bases between them. CDR3 sequence (DNA): TGTGCCAGCAGCTTCTGGCAGGCCTCCTACGAGCAGTACTTC. This translates into CASSFWQASYEQYF.

This chain joins TRBV10-3 and TRBJ1-6, with D unresolved. The germline V gene encodes CDR1 ENHRY and CDR2 SYGVKD. Between the trimmed V and J ends, which lost 6 bases and 6 bases, there was a span of 9 bases. This CDR3 comprises 13 residues. CDR3 protein: CAISTQTNSPLHF. The CDR3 nucleotides read TGTGCCATCAGCACACAGACTAATTCACCCCTCCACTTT.

DNA of the CDR3: TGTGCCAGCAGCCGGTATTCGGACGAGCAGTACTTC. It yields the protein CASSRYSDEQYF. The chain combines TRBV11-2 with TRBJ2-7; no definite D call. Trimming cost V 5 bases and J 5 bases, with 10 bases left between them. CDR1 is SGHAT, CDR2 FQNNGV, per germline. This CDR3 has 12 amino acids. Combining the CDR3 with reference TRBV11-2 and TRBJ2-7 gives the whole variable domain EAGVAQSPRYKIIEKRQSVAFWCNPISGHATLYWYQQILGQGPKLLIQFQNNGVVDDSQLPKDRFSAERLKGVDSTLKIQPAKLEDSAVYLCASSRYSDEQYFGPGTRLTVT.

As DNA, the CDR3 is TGTGCCAGCAGCGTTTCGGCGGGATGGGAGTACGAGCAGTACTTC. This encodes CASSVSAGWEYEQYF. The rearrangement links TRBV9 to TRBJ2-7; possibly TRBD2 for D (6 bases). The V end lost 2 bases, the J end lost 4 bases, and 16 bases lay between the germline ends. This CDR3 contains 15 residues. Germline values: CDR1 SGDLS, CDR2 YYNGEE.

This clone appeared once. The chain has TRBV19 and TRBJ1-1; D remains ambiguous. Germline V CDR1 and CDR2: LNHDA, SQIVND (reference sequence). The CDR3 totals 13 residues. The ends were cut back, 8 bases at V and 0 bases at J, with 10 bases in the middle. CDR3 coding DNA: TGTGCCAGTGGCCTTGGGCTGAACACTGAAGCTTTCTTT. This gives the protein CASGLGLNTEAFF.

The chain carries TRBV5-6 and TRBJ1-2, with TRBD1 identical over 10 bases. This CDR3 is built from 15 residues. V dropped 0 bases and J dropped 7; count of bases not matched to a gene: 6. Germline V gives CDR1 SGHDT, CDR2 YYEEEE. The CDR3 here is CASSLARQGARGYTF. The CDR3 DNA follows: TGTGCCAGCAGCTTGGCCCGACAGGGGGCTCGTGGCTACACCTTC.

V usage is TRBV15 and J usage is TRBJ2-7; 8 nucleotides align to TRBD1. V lost 5 bases, J lost 3 bases, and 3 bases stayed unmatched. Germline CDR1 is LNHNV and CDR2 is YYDKDF (reference sequence). The CDR3 spans 13 residues. The DNA of the CDR3 is TGTGCCACCAGCCTGGGACAGGACTACGAGCAGTACTTC. It yields the protein CATSLGQDYEQYF.

The chain has TRBV4-1 and TRBJ1-3; maybe TRBD1 (5 bases). Germline V gene lookup returns CDR1 MGHRA and CDR2 YSYEKL. Trimming took off 3 bases at V and 1 base at J, with 10 bases between the two ends. The CDR3 extends over 15 amino acids. The CDR3 bases are TGCGCCAGCAGCCACTTACAGGTTTCTGGAAACACCATATATTTT. Translation: CASSHLQVSGNTIYF.